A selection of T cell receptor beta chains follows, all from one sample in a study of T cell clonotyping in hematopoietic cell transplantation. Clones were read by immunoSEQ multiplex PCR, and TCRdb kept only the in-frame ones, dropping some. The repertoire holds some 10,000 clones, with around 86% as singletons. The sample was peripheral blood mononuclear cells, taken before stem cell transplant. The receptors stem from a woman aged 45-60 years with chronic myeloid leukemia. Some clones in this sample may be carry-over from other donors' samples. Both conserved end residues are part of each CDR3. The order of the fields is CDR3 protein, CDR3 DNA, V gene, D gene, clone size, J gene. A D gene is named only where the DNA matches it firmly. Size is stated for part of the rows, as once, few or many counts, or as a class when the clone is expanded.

CDR3: CASSPSHVDRGRNQPQHF
DNA: TGCGCCAGCAGCCCAAGCCACGTGGACAGGGGGCGTAATCAGCCCCAGCATTTT
V: TRBV4-1
D: TRBD1
size: -
J: TRBJ1-5

CDR3: CASSYSSIYGYTF
DNA: TGTGCCAGCAGTTACTCGAGCATCTATGGCTACACCTTC
V: TRBV6-5
D: -
size: -
J: TRBJ1-2

CDR3: CASSPPFSSYEQYF
DNA: TGTGCCAGCTCACCACCGTTTAGCTCCTACGAGCAGTACTTC
V: TRBV18
D: -
size: few
J: TRBJ2-7

CDR3: CASSSPERGIPEAFF
DNA: TGTGCCAGCAGCTCCCCTGAGCGGGGAATCCCTGAAGCTTTCTTT
V: TRBV7-9
D: -
size: -
J: TRBJ1-1

CDR3: CASSLTIGQERLGNTIYF
DNA: TGTGCCAGCAGTTTAACAATTGGCCAGGAAAGACTCGGAAACACCATATATTTT
V: TRBV28
D: -
size: -
J: TRBJ1-3

CDR3: CASSLGGTGELFF
DNA: TGCGCCAGCAGCTTGGGAGGTACCGGGGAGCTGTTTTTT
V: TRBV5-1
D: -
size: once
J: TRBJ2-2

CDR3: CASSSDGSSNEKLFF
DNA: TGTGCCAGCAGTTCGGACGGATCCTCGAATGAAAAACTGTTTTTT
V: TRBV7-9
D: -
size: -
J: TRBJ1-4

CDR3: CASSEGTTLYNEQFF
DNA: TGTGCCAGCAGTGAGGGCACAACTCTTTACAATGAGCAGTTCTTC
V: TRBV6-1
D: -
size: once
J: TRBJ2-1

CDR3: CASSLVGLENIQYF
DNA: TGTGCCAGCAGCTTGGTGGGGTTGGAAAACATTCAGTACTTC
V: TRBV5-4
D: -
size: -
J: TRBJ2-4

CDR3: CASSQGTRETQYF
DNA: TGTGCCAGCAGCCAAGGGACTCGAGAGACCCAGTACTTC
V: TRBV7-6
D: -
size: -
J: TRBJ2-5

CDR3: CASRQGTDTQYF
DNA: TGTGCCAGCAGACAGGGCACAGATACGCAGTATTTT
V: TRBV6-5
D: -
size: -
J: TRBJ2-3